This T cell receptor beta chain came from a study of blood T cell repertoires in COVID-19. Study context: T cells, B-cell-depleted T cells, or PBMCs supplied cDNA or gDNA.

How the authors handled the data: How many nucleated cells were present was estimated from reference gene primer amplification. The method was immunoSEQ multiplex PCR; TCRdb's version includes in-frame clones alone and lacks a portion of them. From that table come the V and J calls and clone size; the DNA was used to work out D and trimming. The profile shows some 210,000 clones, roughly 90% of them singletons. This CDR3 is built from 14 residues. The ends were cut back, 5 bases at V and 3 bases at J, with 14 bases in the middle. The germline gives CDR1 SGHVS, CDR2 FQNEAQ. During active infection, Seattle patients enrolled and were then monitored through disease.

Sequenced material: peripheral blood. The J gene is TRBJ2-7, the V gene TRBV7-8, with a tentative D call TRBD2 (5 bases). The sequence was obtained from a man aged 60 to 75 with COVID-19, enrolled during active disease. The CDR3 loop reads CASSPGDSRYEQYF. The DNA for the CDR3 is TGTGCCAGCAGCCCCGGGGATAGCCGCTACGAGCAGTACTTC.